The clone carrying this T cell receptor (beta chain) was observed at least ten times. What it binds is not known. Amplified TCR beta CDR3 regions were obtained using RNA transcripts as template. Amplification began with first-round RT-PCR using HTBI primers, then second-round multiplex PCR was performed. TCRdb ran MiXCR on the multiplex PCR reads and lists one entry per CDR3 protein. This sample yields 1 million to 1.3 million distinct CDR3 sequences, of which 36% are seen a single time; approximately 12% belongs to the top ten. Each hyperthyroidism patient was newly diagnosed, with under 2 months' duration, and aged 18 to 65. The J segment lost 2 bases and the V segment lost 4 bases, leaving 3 bases of the junction unmatched. The V gene's germline CDR1 is SGHVS and CDR2 FNYEAQ. The CDR3 has 16 residues. These data are taken from a study of Graves' ophthalmopathy and Graves' hyperthyroidism. At the level of the study: Hyperthyroidism is called stable when no ophthalmopathy develops within 18 months of follow-up.

Study outcomes and limitations: Blood shared most expanded thyroid clonotypes above 0.001 frequency. At just over 70% sensitivity and approximately 74% specificity, the model predicted progression of the ophthalmopathy.

This receptor was obtained from an adult man with Graves' hyperthyroidism. Sample: peripheral blood or thyroid tissue (not recorded which). This chain uses TRBV7-6 with TRBJ2-7, with 15 positions matching TRBD2. CDR3 amino acids: CASSSGLAGGAYEQYF. The CDR3 bases are TGTGCCAGCAGCTCGGGACTAGCGGGGGGAGCCTACGAGCAGTACTTC.